A selection of T cell receptor beta chains follows, all from one sample in a study of blood T cell repertoires in COVID-19. Data came from immunoSEQ multiplex PCR; TCRdb stores just in-frame clones and leaves some out. The sample records some 250,000 clones, 75% to 85% being singletons. The material sequenced was peripheral blood. These receptors were taken from a woman aged 80 or over with COVID-19, enrolled during active disease. CDR3s include the opening cysteine and the closing phenylalanine or tryptophan. The D gene is left open where the match is weak. A row's size may be missing; if present it is once, few, many or a size class.

cdr3_aa cdr3_nt cdr3_length j_call d_call clone_size v_call
CASSRQGSTEAFF TGCGCCAGCAGTAGACAGGGCAGTACTGAAGCTTTCTTT 13 TRBJ1-1 TRBD1 few TRBV10-1
CASSQQQAISTGELFF TGCGCCAGCAGCCAACAACAGGCCATTTCTACCGGGGAGCTGTTTTTT 16 TRBJ2-2 NA NA TRBV4-1
CASRPNRGQNTEAFF TGTGCCAGCAGACCGAACAGGGGGCAGAACACTGAAGCTTTCTTT 15 TRBJ1-1 TRBD1 NA TRBV6-5
CASSLYRELSPLHF TGTGCCAGCAGCTTGTACAGGGAGCTCTCACCCCTCCACTTT 14 TRBJ1-6 NA NA TRBV5-5
CASSPTGATTNEKLFF TGTGCCAGCTCACCAACAGGGGCGACAACTAATGAAAAACTGTTTTTT 16 TRBJ1-4 TRBD1 NA TRBV18
CASSGRRGGGNTIYF TGTGCCAGCAGTGGCCGGCGAGGCGGTGGAAACACCATATATTTT 15 TRBJ1-3 NA NA TRBV25-1
CASSLAGQGSNEQFF TGTGCCAGCAGCTTAGCGGGACAGGGTTCCAATGAGCAGTTCTTC 15 TRBJ2-1 TRBD1 NA TRBV7-6
CASGGGTSTDTQYF TGTGCCAGCGGGGGGGGTACTAGCACAGATACGCAGTATTTT 14 TRBJ2-3 TRBD2 NA TRBV6-5
CASSWGQRPYGYTF TGTGCCAGCAGCTGGGGACAGAGGCCTTATGGCTACACCTTC 14 TRBJ1-2 TRBD1 NA TRBV7-9
CASSLSVGGVGEKLFF TGCGCCAGCAGCTTGTCGGTCGGGGGGGTTGGTGAAAAACTGTTTTTT 16 TRBJ1-4 NA NA TRBV5-1
CASSLFRVGGEAFF TGCGCCAGCAGCTTGTTCAGGGTGGGCGGTGAAGCTTTCTTT 14 TRBJ1-1 NA NA TRBV5-1
CASSLVDEQYF TGTGCCAGCAGTTTAGTCGACGAGCAGTACTTC 11 TRBJ2-7 NA NA TRBV28
CASSIRARQPQHF TGTGCCAGTAGTATCAGGGCCCGGCAGCCCCAGCATTTT 13 TRBJ1-5 NA NA TRBV19
CASSPRDRGNTEAFF TGTGCCAGCAGCCCCCGGGACAGGGGAAACACTGAAGCTTTCTTT 15 TRBJ1-1 TRBD1 NA TRBV7-9
CASSWGRRQIEPGYTF TGTGCCAGCAGCTGGGGGCGGCGACAGATCGAGCCTGGCTACACCTTC 16 TRBJ1-2 NA few TRBV7-2
CASSLGTAYGYTF TGTGCCAGCAGCCTCGGGACAGCCTATGGCTACACCTTC 13 TRBJ1-2 TRBD1 NA TRBV6-2/TRBV6-3
CASSPGRTRLETF TGTGCCAGCAGTCCCGGACGAACGCGACTAGAAACCTTC 13 TRBJ1-2 NA NA TRBV2
CASSSTGVAAEQYF TGTGCCAGCAGCTCGACAGGGGTGGCCGCCGAGCAGTACTTC 14 TRBJ2-7 TRBD1 NA TRBV6-5
CSVEGGTSGRVNEQFF TGCAGCGTTGAAGGAGGGACTAGCGGGAGAGTAAATGAGCAGTTCTTC 16 TRBJ2-1 TRBD2 few TRBV29-1
CASSTRGNTGELFF TGTGCCAGCAGTACAAGGGGGAACACCGGGGAGCTGTTTTTT 14 TRBJ2-2 NA NA TRBV7-9
CASSHHGLAGGHAYNEQFF TGTGCCAGCAGCCACCATGGACTAGCGGGAGGGCATGCTTACAATGAGCAGTTCTTC 19 TRBJ2-1 TRBD2 NA TRBV7-2
CASTQAGYYGYTF TGTGCCAGCACCCAGGCAGGGTACTATGGCTACACCTTC 13 TRBJ1-2 NA few TRBV28
CASSETGQVAYGYTF TGTGCCAGCAGCGAAACAGGACAGGTCGCCTATGGCTACACCTTC 15 TRBJ1-2 TRBD1 NA TRBV9
CASSEEGAGANVLTF TGTGCCAGCAGTGAAGAAGGGGCTGGGGCCAACGTCCTGACTTTC 15 TRBJ2-6 NA few TRBV2
CASSPSLLYEQYF TGTGCCAGCTCACCGAGTTTGCTGTACGAGCAGTACTTC 13 TRBJ2-7 NA NA TRBV18
CAWGPKTVFNEKLFF TGTGCCTGGGGCCCAAAGACAGTTTTTAATGAAAAACTGTTTTTT 15 TRBJ1-4 NA NA TRBV30
CASSPGQETSYEQYF TGTGCCAGCTCACCTGGACAGGAGACATCCTACGAGCAGTACTTC 15 TRBJ2-7 TRBD1 NA TRBV18
CASSPLQGLYAFF TGTGCCAGTAGTCCCTTACAGGGGCTGTACGCTTTCTTT 13 TRBJ1-1 TRBD1 NA TRBV19
CASSFRGAGETQYF TGTGCCAGCAGCTTTCGCGGGGCTGGGGAGACCCAGTACTTC 14 TRBJ2-5 NA NA TRBV5-4
CASSGEKNTEAFF TGTGCCAGCAGCGGAGAGAAGAACACTGAAGCTTTCTTT 13 TRBJ1-1 NA NA TRBV11-2
CASSLMGPGELFF TGTGCCAGCAGCTTAATGGGCCCCGGGGAGCTGTTTTTT 13 TRBJ2-2 NA many TRBV7-3
CASSPLREGPYNEQFF TGTGCCAGCAGCCCCCTGCGGGAGGGCCCCTACAATGAGCAGTTCTTC 16 TRBJ2-1 TRBD2 NA TRBV6-2/TRBV6-3
CASSLSGAGGYGYTF TGTGCCAGCAGCTTATCCGGGGCCGGGGGCTATGGCTACACCTTC 15 TRBJ1-2 NA once TRBV7-9
CASSPGTDTQYF TGTGCCAGTAGTCCAGGCACAGATACGCAGTATTTT 12 TRBJ2-3 NA once TRBV19
CASSYAVKNTGELFF TGTGCCAGCAGTTACGCGGTTAAGAACACCGGGGAGCTGTTTTTT 15 TRBJ2-2 NA NA TRBV6-5
CASSASGLGLRETEAFF TGTGCCAGCAGTGCCTCTGGACTCGGGCTACGGGAGACTGAAGCTTTCTTT 17 TRBJ1-1 NA NA TRBV11-3
CASSQTGQGAAGEQFF TGTGCCAGCAGCCAAACGGGACAGGGGGCAGCGGGTGAGCAGTTCTTC 16 TRBJ2-1 TRBD1 NA TRBV3-1/TRBV3-2
CSVVQWESGNTIYF TGCAGCGTGGTTCAATGGGAGTCTGGAAACACCATATATTTT 14 TRBJ1-3 NA NA TRBV29-1
CASSVRSGSGGITDTQYF TGTGCCAGCAGCGTAAGAAGCGGGAGTGGGGGGATCACAGATACGCAGTATTTT 18 TRBJ2-3 TRBD2 NA TRBV9
CSVVGTGFGGYTF TGCAGCGTTGTCGGGACAGGCTTCGGAGGCTACACCTTC 13 TRBJ1-2 TRBD1 NA TRBV29-1
CASRGTVLSPLHF TGTGCCAGCAGGGGGACAGTTCTGTCACCCCTCCACTTT 13 TRBJ1-6 TRBD1 NA TRBV25-1
CASSLSAYEQFF TGTGCCAGCAGTTTATCCGCGTACGAGCAGTTCTTC 12 TRBJ2-1 NA NA TRBV28
CASSPREGAGYTF TGTGCCAGCAGCCCCCGGGAGGGGGCTGGCTACACCTTC 13 TRBJ1-2 TRBD1 NA TRBV9
CASSRGTDYGYTF TGTGCCAGCAGTCGAGGGACAGACTATGGCTACACCTTC 13 TRBJ1-2 TRBD1 NA TRBV6-5
CASSGDRANTEAFF TGCGCCAGCAGTGGCGACAGGGCGAACACTGAAGCTTTCTTT 14 TRBJ1-1 TRBD1 once TRBV10-1
CASSLQAYNSPLHF TGTGCCAGCAGTTTACAGGCCTATAATTCACCCCTCCACTTT 14 TRBJ1-6 NA NA TRBV27
CAWATGTGNEKLFF TGTGCCTGGGCCACCGGGACAGGGAACGAAAAACTGTTTTTT 14 TRBJ1-4 TRBD1 NA TRBV30